This T cell receptor beta chain is from a study of identical twins. General observations from the study: Analyses of zero insertions could be partly confounded by invariant MAIT and iNKT cells.

Trimming shortened V by 2 bases and J by 5 bases, and 21 bases separated the two germline ends. Germline assignment: CDR1 SGHTA and CDR2 FQGNSA. There are 17 residues in the CDR3. Carrying unique molecular identifiers, the cDNA also gained a universal primer site through template switching. TCRdb called the 5' RACE reads again in MiXCR, with one record for every CDR3 protein. This table has hundreds of thousands of distinct CDR3 sequences, approximately 9% appearing once. This clonotype was picked up many times. Its antigen is currently unknown. The origin of this receptor is a young woman in good health. The J gene is TRBJ2-5, the V gene TRBV7-2; the D gene could be TRBD1 or TRBD2 (5 bases each). The sample taken for sequencing was memory (CD45RO+) T cells sorted from blood. The CDR3 sequence is CASSLLGVAPSEETQYF. The CDR3 coding sequence is TGTGCCAGCAGCTTATTGGGGGTCGCTCCCTCGGAGGAGACCCAGTACTTC.